This entry concerns a single TCR beta chain. The antigen is not known. The data are from a study of T cell responses to AZD1222 COVID-19 vaccine. Broader study findings: Most donors were white British, females outnumbered males, and clonal diversity was possibly underestimated. Baseline seropositivity occurred in only a handful of AZD1222 recipients. Of spike-specific TCRs, nearly half reportedly target regions left unmutated in variants.

V was trimmed by 2 bases and J by 7 bases, leaving 3 bases between them. Germline V lookup: CDR1 SGHNT, CDR2 YENEEA. The CDR3 sequence is 11 residues long. Researchers grouped second doses given at about 4 or about 12 weeks into one pool. The data were produced by immunoSEQ multiplex PCR, yet TCRdb's version contains in-frame clones alone and is incomplete. This table has some 100,000 clones, approximately 90% appearing once. The sample in question was peripheral blood, obtained 28 days after the second AZD1222 dose. This TCR was recovered from an adult who received the AZD1222 COVID-19 vaccine. The rearrangement joins TRBV11-3 to TRBJ2-1; D is uncertain. In DNA, the CDR3 is TGTGCCAGCAGCTTACTTAATGAGCAGTTCTTC. This translates into CASSLLNEQFF. Variable domain in full (rest from reference TRBV11-3 and TRBJ2-1): EAGVVQSPRYKIIEKKQPVAFWCNPISGHNTLYWYLQNLGQGPELLIRYENEEAVDDSQLPKDRFSAERLKGVDSTLKIQPAELGDSAVYLCASSLLNEQFFGPGTRLTVL.